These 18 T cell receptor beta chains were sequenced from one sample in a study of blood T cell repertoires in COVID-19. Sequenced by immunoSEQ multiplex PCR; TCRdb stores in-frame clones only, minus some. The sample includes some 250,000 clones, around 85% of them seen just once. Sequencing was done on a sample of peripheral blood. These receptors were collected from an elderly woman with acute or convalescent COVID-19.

The CDR3 loop reads CASSTQEGPPYEQYF. For the CDR3, the DNA is TGTGCCAGCAGTACTCAGGAGGGCCCCCCCTACGAGCAGTACTTC. This rearrangement joins TRBV28 to TRBJ2-7; D perhaps matches TRBD2 (6 bases). The ends were cut back, 5 bases at V and 2 bases at J, with 16 bases in the middle. Germline lookup yields CDR1 MDHEN and CDR2 SYDVKM. The CDR3 consists of 15 residues.

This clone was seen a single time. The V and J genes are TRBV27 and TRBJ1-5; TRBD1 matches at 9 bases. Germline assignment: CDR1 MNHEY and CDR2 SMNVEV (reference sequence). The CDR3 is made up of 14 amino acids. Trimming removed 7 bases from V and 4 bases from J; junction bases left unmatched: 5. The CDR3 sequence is CASKGQGLNQPQHF. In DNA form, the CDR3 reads TGTGCCAGCAAGGGACAGGGTCTGAATCAGCCCCAGCATTTT.

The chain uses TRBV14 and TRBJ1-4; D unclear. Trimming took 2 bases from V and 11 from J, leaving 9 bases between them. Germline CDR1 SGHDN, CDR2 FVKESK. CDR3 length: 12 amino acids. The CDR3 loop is CASSQRTGKLFF. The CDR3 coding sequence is TGTGCCAGCAGCCAACGGACGGGGAAACTGTTTTTT.

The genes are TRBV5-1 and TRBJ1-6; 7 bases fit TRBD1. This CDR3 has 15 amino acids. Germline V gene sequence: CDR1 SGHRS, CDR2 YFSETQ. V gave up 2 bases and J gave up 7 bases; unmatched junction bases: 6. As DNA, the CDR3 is TGCGCCAGCAGCTTAGACAGGGTAGGGAATTCACCCCTCCACTTT. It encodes CASSLDRVGNSPLHF.

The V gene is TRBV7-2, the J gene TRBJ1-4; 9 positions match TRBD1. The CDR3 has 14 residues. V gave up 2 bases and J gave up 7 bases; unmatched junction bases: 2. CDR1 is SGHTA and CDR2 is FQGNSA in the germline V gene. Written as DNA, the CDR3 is TGTGCCAGCAGCTTACCGGGACAGGGTGAAAAACTGTTTTTT. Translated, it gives CASSLPGQGEKLFF.

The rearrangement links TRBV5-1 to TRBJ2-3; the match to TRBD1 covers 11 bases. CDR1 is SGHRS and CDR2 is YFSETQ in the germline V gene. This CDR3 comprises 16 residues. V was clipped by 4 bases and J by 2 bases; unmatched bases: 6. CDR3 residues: CASSRGQGVNTDTQYF. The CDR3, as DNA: TGCGCCAGCAGCCGGGGACAGGGGGTCAACACAGATACGCAGTATTTT.

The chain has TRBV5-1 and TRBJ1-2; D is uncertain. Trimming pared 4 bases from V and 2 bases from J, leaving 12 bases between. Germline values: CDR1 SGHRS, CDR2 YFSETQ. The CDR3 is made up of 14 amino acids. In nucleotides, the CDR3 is TGCGCCAGCAGCCCGGATGGGCCGAACTATGGCTACACCTTC. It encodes CASSPDGPNYGYTF.

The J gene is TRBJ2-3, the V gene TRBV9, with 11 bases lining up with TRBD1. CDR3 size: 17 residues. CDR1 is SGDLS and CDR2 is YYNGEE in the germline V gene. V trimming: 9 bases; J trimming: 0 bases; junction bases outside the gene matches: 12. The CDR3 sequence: CATAGTGGVASTDTQYF. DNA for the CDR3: TGTGCCACCGCAGGGACAGGGGGGGTGGCTAGCACAGATACGCAGTATTTT.

The CDR3 here is CATSDPGQGGTEAFF. The CDR3, as DNA: TGTGCCACCAGTGACCCAGGACAGGGGGGGACTGAAGCTTTCTTT. V usage is TRBV24-1 and J usage is TRBJ1-1; 10 nucleotides match TRBD1. The CDR3 has 15 residues. Germline-derived CDR1 and CDR2 are KGHDR and SFDVKD. V was clipped by 4 bases and J by 5 bases; unmatched bases: 6.

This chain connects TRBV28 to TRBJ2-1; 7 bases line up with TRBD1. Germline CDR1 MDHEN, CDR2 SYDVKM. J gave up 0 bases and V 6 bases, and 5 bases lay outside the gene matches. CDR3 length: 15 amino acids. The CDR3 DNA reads TGTGCCAGCAGAGACAGGGAGAGCTCCTACAATGAGCAGTTCTTC. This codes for CASRDRESSYNEQFF.

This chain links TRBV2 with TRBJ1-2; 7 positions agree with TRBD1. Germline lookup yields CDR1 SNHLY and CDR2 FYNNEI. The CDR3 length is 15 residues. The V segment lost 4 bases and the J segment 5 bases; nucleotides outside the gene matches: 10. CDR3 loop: CASSVQGEVSYGYTF. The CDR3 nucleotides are TGTGCCAGCAGTGTCCAGGGGGAGGTCTCTTATGGCTACACCTTC.

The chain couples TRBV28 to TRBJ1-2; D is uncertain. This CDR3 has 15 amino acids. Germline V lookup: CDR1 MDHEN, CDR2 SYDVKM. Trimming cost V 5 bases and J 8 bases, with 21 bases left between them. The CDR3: CASSPPPSWSVGYTF. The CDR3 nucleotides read TGTGCCAGCAGTCCCCCCCCCAGTTGGAGCGTGGGCTACACCTTC.

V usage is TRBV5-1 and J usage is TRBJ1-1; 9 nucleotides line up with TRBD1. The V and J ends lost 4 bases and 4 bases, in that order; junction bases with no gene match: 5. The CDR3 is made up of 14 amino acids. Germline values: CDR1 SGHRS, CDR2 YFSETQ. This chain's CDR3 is CASSVQTGGTEAFF. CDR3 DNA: TGCGCCAGCAGCGTTCAGACAGGGGGCACTGAAGCTTTCTTT.

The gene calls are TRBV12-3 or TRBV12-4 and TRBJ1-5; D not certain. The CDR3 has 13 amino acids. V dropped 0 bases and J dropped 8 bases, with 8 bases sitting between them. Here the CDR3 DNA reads TGTGCCAGCAGTTTAGCTTATGTTGAGCCCCAGCATTTT. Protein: CASSLAYVEPQHF.

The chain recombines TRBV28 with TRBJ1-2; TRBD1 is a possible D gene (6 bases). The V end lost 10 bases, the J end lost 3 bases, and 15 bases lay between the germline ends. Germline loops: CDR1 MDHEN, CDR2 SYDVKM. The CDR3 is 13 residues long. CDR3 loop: CAITLGGDYGYTF. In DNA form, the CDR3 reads TGTGCCATCACCTTAGGGGGTGACTATGGCTACACCTTC.

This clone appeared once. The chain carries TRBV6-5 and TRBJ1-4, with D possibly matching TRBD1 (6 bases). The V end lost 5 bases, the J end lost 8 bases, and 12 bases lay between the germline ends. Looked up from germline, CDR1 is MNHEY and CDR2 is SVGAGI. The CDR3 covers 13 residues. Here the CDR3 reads CASSRTEREKLFF. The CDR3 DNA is TGTGCCAGCAGTCGGACAGAGAGAGAAAAACTGTTTTTT.

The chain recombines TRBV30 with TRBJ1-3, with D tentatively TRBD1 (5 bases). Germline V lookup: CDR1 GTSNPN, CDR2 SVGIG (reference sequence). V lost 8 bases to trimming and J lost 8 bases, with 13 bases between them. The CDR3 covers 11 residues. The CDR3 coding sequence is TGTGCCGCTTCAGGGCCAGACACCATATATTTT. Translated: CAASGPDTIYF.

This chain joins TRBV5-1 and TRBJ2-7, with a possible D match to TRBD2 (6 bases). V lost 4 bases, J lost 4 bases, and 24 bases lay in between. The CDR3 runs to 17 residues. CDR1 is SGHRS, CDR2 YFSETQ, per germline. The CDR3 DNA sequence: TGCGCCAGCAGCCCTGAAGCGGGCGTTCGTGGCCTGTACGAGCAGTACTTC. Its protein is CASSPEAGVRGLYEQYF.